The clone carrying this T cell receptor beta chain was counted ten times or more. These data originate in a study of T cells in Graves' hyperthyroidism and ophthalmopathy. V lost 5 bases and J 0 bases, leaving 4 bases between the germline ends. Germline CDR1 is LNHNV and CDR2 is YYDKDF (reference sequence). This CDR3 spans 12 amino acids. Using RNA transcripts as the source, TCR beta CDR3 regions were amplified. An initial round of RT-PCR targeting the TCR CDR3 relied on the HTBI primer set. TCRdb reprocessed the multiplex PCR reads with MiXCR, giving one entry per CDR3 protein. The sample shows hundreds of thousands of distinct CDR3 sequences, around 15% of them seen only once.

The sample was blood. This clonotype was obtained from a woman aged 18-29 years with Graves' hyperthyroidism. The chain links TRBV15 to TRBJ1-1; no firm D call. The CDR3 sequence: CATSGMNTEAFF. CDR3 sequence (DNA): TGTGCCACCAGCGGGATGAACACTGAAGCTTTCTTT. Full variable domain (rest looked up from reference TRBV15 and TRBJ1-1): DAMVIQNPRYQVTQFGKPVTLSCSQTLNHNVMYWYQQKSSQAPKLLFHYYDKDFNNEADTPDNFQSRRPNTSFCFLDIRSPGLGDTAMYLCATSGMNTEAFFGQGTRLTVV.